Sequencing of this T cell receptor (beta chain) was carried out in a study of identical twins (dated by TCRdb to 2016 to 2017). Background on the whole study: TCR alpha and beta repertoires from monozygotic twins, unrelated adults of various ages and cord blood were deep-sequenced to test whether fetal clonotypes persist. Replicate twin experiments were performed at different times using different library preparation protocols to rule out contamination.

All donors were healthy Caucasians. The twin cohort comprised three pairs of female monozygotic twins, all aged roughly 18 to 30 years. The RNA used for TCR libraries was isolated from peripheral blood mononuclear cells. Broad study findings and their caveats: Out-of-frame TCR alpha sequences shared between twins showed an excess of low generation-probability sequences compared with coincidental sharing between unrelated individuals. Conclusions relied on cross-sectional statistical analysis, since the same donors could not be followed over many years. Abundant cord blood beta clonotypes had fewer insertions, young adult naive repertoires showed a similar but weaker trend, and memory repertoires showed no such trend. Zero-insertion analyses could be partly confounded by invariant T cells such as MAIT and iNKT, though diverse VJ usage argued against such confounding for most clonotypes. Excess twin sharing in beta out-of-frame sequences was weaker because fewer shared sequences lowered the signal-to-noise ratio. In monozygotic twins, out-of-frame TCR alpha sharing was systematically underestimated by recombination models, although the models agreed with sharing between unrelated individuals.

Libraries were constructed by 5' RACE. The sequencer was an Illumina HiSeq 2000. Template switching added a universal primer binding site, and the final cDNA carried a unique molecular identifier that allowed TCR cDNA molecules to be counted accurately. Specific primers in the conserved constant-segment region were used to synthesize first-strand cDNA for the TCR alpha and beta chains. To control for contamination, every cDNA library carried two barcodes: a SMART-Mk sample barcode plus Illumina barcodes. TruSeq adapter sequences along with Illumina sample barcodes were introduced in two successive PCR steps. The TCR alpha and beta cDNA libraries were sequenced on the Illumina HiSeq platform using custom primers. The published analysis was carried out like this. MiGEC was used to process raw reads and extract unique molecular identifiers, and MiXCR was used to find CDR3 positions. For each individual, recombination models were inferred using an EM algorithm with the repgenHMM and IGoR tools. Shared clonotype analysis was performed with the tcR package in R, normalizing sharing by the product of cloneset sizes. To study raw recombination free of thymic and clonal selection effects, out-of-frame nonproductive sequences were analyzed. The public reads were quality trimmed at Q25 with fastp and then assembled into clones with MiXCR by TCRdb, keeping productive beta chains. Under each unique CDR3 protein, matching rows form one entry showing the most common genes and DNA. Clone size and V and J calls follow TCRdb, not the original study. This sample holds nearly 650,000 distinct CDR3 sequences; 7% to 7.5% were observed only once. The ten largest clones capture 1.6% of the sample.

This clonotype appeared many times. Its antigen remains undetermined. Base-call qualities are not available, and no considerably larger clone is one nucleotide away. Including the terminal cysteine and phenylalanine, the CDR3 comprises 15 residues. This entry keeps only the CDR3 DNA: 45 bases, framed from base 1. From the germline V gene, CDR1 is KGHDR and CDR2 is SFDVKD. Trimming takes 3 bases from V and 4 bases from J, and the germline ends sit 13 bases apart. The sample also formed part of further work on yellow fever vaccine responses in identical twins. In that second paper, the authors write: The authors reported that the T cell response to vaccination in identical twins appeared partly convergent and partly personalized. Focusing on identical twins, the study followed the T cell clones that responded to the vaccine, and did so with precision.

What was sequenced was PBMCs. The source of this sequence is a woman between 18 and 29 years old in good health. The chain was built from TRBV24-1 and TRBJ2-3, with the D gene too uncertain to name. The nucleotide sequence is TGTGCCACCAGTGATCCGGGTCACCCCCCAGATACGCAGTATTTT. Its translation is CATSDPGHPPDTQYF.